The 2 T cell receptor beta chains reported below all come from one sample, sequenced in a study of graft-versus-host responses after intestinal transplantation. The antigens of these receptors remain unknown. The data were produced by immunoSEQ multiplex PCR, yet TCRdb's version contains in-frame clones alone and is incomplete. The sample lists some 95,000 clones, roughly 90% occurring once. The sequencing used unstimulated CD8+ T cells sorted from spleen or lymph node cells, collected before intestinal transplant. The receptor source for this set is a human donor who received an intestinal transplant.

Here the CDR3 reads CASSMTGTLGDTQYF. Here the CDR3 DNA reads TGTGCCAGTTCCATGACAGGCACCCTAGGAGATACGCAGTATTTT. The V gene is TRBV19, the J gene TRBJ2-3; a possible D gene is TRBD1 (6 bases). Trimming cost V 8 bases and J 5 bases, with 20 bases left between them. Germline lookup yields CDR1 LNHDA and CDR2 SQIVND (reference sequence). This CDR3 is built from 15 residues.

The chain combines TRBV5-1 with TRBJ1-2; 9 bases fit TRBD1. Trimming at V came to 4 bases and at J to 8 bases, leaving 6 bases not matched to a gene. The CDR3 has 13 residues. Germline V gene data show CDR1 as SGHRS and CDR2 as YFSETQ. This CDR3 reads CASSEGTGNGYTF. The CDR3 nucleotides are TGCGCCAGCAGCGAAGGGACAGGGAACGGCTACACCTTC.